The 22 T cell receptor beta chains below were found in one sample sequenced in a study of blood T cell repertoires in COVID-19. Measured with immunoSEQ multiplex PCR; TCRdb has only the in-frame clones, and not every one. The table lists roughly 670,000 clones, approximately 90% of them singletons. The specimen was peripheral blood. Every receptor here comes from a woman younger than 35 with acute or convalescent COVID-19.

The chain carries TRBV4-1 and TRBJ1-1; 7 nucleotides agree with TRBD1. Germline V gives CDR1 MGHRA, CDR2 YSYEKL. Trimming removed 3 bases from V and 2 bases from J; junction bases left unmatched: 9. The CDR3 has 16 amino acids. The CDR3 here is CASSHSPGTANTEAFF. The CDR3 DNA follows: TGCGCCAGCAGCCATTCCCCCGGGACAGCCAACACTGAAGCTTTCTTT.

The J gene is TRBJ1-1, the V gene TRBV29-1, with 10 bases lining up with TRBD1. With V trimmed by 8 bases and J by 5 bases, 8 bases remained unmatched. This CDR3 has 13 residues. The germline V gene has CDR1 SQVTM and CDR2 ANQGSEA. The CDR3: CSSPGQGTTEAFF. Written as DNA, the CDR3 is TGCAGCTCGCCGGGACAGGGGACTACTGAAGCTTTCTTT.

The rearrangement uses TRBV3-1 (or the pseudogene TRBV3-2) and TRBJ2-7, with 7 bases aligning to TRBD2. Germline V gene lookup returns CDR1 LGHDT and CDR2 YNNKEL (reference sequence). CDR3 length equals 14 residues. V shed 0 bases, J shed 3 bases, and the junction held 2 bases outside the gene matches. The CDR3 here is CASSQDWGGYEQYF. In nucleotides, the CDR3 is TGTGCCAGCAGCCAAGATTGGGGGGGCTACGAGCAGTACTTC.

The chain combines TRBV9 with TRBJ1-2, with a possible D match to TRBD1 (6 bases). V lost 3 bases, J lost 1 base, and 13 bases lay in between. Germline V gene lookup returns CDR1 SGDLS and CDR2 YYNGEE. The CDR3 loop spans 15 amino acids. The CDR3 sequence: CASSGTGTLNYGYTF. CDR3 in DNA: TGTGCCAGCAGCGGAACCGGGACACTTAACTATGGCTACACCTTC.

The chain carries TRBV13 and TRBJ1-2; TRBD1 aligns across 9 bases. V shed 6 bases and J 8 bases; nucleotides not matched to a gene: 10. The CDR3 loop spans 14 amino acids. Germline CDR1 and CDR2: PRHDT and FYEKMQ (reference sequence). The CDR3 reads CASRDHRDREGYTF. The CDR3 bases are TGTGCCAGCAGGGACCACCGGGACAGGGAGGGCTACACCTTC.

CDR3 in DNA: TGTGCCAGTAGCTCAACAGGGACCTTCTACGAGCAGTACTTC. Protein sequence: CASSSTGTFYEQYF. The chain couples TRBV19 to TRBJ2-7, with TRBD1 as a possible D gene (6 bases). This CDR3 contains 14 residues. V lost 6 bases, J lost 3 bases, and 15 bases lay in between. Germline-derived CDR1 and CDR2 are LNHDA and SQIVND (reference sequence).

This clone has just one count. The V and J genes are TRBV30 and TRBJ1-2; 9 nucleotides align to TRBD1. With V trimmed by 0 bases and J by 4 bases, 3 bases remained unmatched. The germline V gene has CDR1 GTSNPN and CDR2 SVGIG (reference sequence). This CDR3 is built from 14 residues. The DNA for the CDR3 is TGTGCCTGGAGTGTCGGACAGGGGATCTATGGCTACACCTTC. Encoded protein: CAWSVGQGIYGYTF.

The chain is built from TRBV28 and TRBJ1-2; tentative D call: TRBD1 (5 bases). This CDR3 has 16 residues. In germline, CDR1 is MDHEN, CDR2 SYDVKM. Trimming shortened V by 2 bases and J by 5 bases, and 18 bases separated the two germline ends. The CDR3 loop is CASSLTNRGRGYGYTF. The CDR3 nucleotides read TGTGCCAGCAGTTTAACGAATCGGGGGAGGGGATATGGCTACACCTTC.

The gene calls are TRBV7-9 and TRBJ2-7; D unresolved. Germline lookup yields CDR1 SEHNR and CDR2 FQNEAQ (reference sequence). There are 13 residues in the CDR3. Trimming removed 0 bases at V and 5 bases at J, with 8 bases between. The CDR3 nucleotides read TGTGCCAGCAGCTTAGCTCGGAGTGACGAGCAGTACTTC. Translation gives CASSLARSDEQYF.

The genes are TRBV29-1 and TRBJ2-7; a weak D match, TRBD2 (5 bases). CDR1 and CDR2 (germline): SQVTM, ANQGSEA. Trimming removed 5 bases from V and 1 base from J, with 9 bases in between. The CDR3 has 12 amino acids. CDR3 in amino acids: CSVIEGSYEQYF. CDR3 nucleotide sequence: TGCAGCGTTATCGAGGGATCCTACGAGCAGTACTTC.

The chain carries TRBV19 and TRBJ1-4; D is possibly TRBD1 (6 bases). V dropped 1 base and J dropped 8 bases, with 17 bases sitting between them. The CDR3 extends over 16 amino acids. CDR1 and CDR2 (germline): LNHDA, SQIVND (reference sequence). The CDR3 loop reads CASSIGGLRGGEKLFF. The CDR3 DNA follows: TGTGCCAGTAGTATAGGAGGCCTCAGGGGAGGGGAAAAACTGTTTTTT. The whole variable domain, filled in from reference TRBV19 and TRBJ1-4, reads DGGITQSPKYLFRKEGQNVTLSCEQNLNHDAMYWYRQDPGQGLRLIYYSQIVNDFQKGDIAEGYSVSREKKESFPLTVTSAQKNPTAFYLCASSIGGLRGGEKLFFGSGTQLSVL.

The CDR3 bases are TGCGCCAGCAGCCCCGGTGGAGGCCCCTATGGCTACACCTTC. Protein sequence: CASSPGGGPYGYTF. J is TRBJ1-2 and V is TRBV5-1; D ambiguous. The V end was cut by 4 bases, the J end by 4 bases, with 14 bases between. Germline CDR1 reads SGHRS; CDR2 reads YFSETQ. The CDR3 is made up of 14 amino acids.

The V call is TRBV7-2, the J call TRBJ1-1; the D gene is possibly TRBD1 (5 bases). The germline gives CDR1 SGHTA, CDR2 FQGNSA. Trimming stripped 4 bases from V and 3 bases from J, with 12 bases between. The CDR3 runs to 14 residues. The CDR3 DNA sequence: TGTGCCAGCAGCTCCGCCCGGACACACACTGAAGCTTTCTTT. This encodes CASSSARTHTEAFF.

This clone occurred once. The chain employs TRBV13 and TRBJ1-2, with TRBD1 identical over 7 bases. The V and J ends lost 3 bases and 8 bases, in that order; junction bases with no gene match: 6. In germline, CDR1 is PRHDT, CDR2 FYEKMQ (reference sequence). This CDR3 is 13 amino acids long. The CDR3 region is CASSFRGLLGYTF. In nucleotides, the CDR3 is TGTGCCAGCAGCTTTAGGGGGCTATTAGGCTACACCTTC.

This clone was seen a handful of times. The CDR3 bases are TGTGCCAGTAGGCTACAGGCCATTAATTCACCCCTCCACTTT. The encoded protein is CASRLQAINSPLHF. The chain carries TRBV19 and TRBJ1-6; possibly TRBD1 for D (5 bases). Germline lookup yields CDR1 LNHDA and CDR2 SQIVND (reference sequence). Trimming took off 6 bases at V and 6 bases at J, with 12 bases between the two ends. There are 14 residues in the CDR3.

The rearrangement joins TRBV14 to TRBJ1-2, with TRBD1 matching over 7 bases. Germline CDR1 and CDR2: SGHDN and FVKESK. Trimming at V came to 4 bases and at J to 8 bases, leaving 7 bases not matched to a gene. The CDR3 consists of 13 residues. The CDR3 is CASSPNRGGGYTF. The CDR3 bases are TGTGCCAGCAGCCCGAACAGGGGTGGAGGCTACACCTTC.

The V and J genes are TRBV25-1 and TRBJ2-1, with 7 bases lining up with TRBD2. The CDR3 has 16 residues. Looked up from germline, CDR1 is MGHDK and CDR2 is SYGVNS. V dropped 5 bases and J dropped 8; count of bases not matched to a gene: 15. CDR3 region: CASSFPSGGSNDEQFF. DNA of the CDR3: TGTGCCAGCAGTTTCCCCTCCGGGGGGTCGAACGATGAGCAGTTCTTC. Full variable domain (missing parts from reference TRBV25-1 and TRBJ2-1): EADIYQTPRYLVIGTGKKITLECSQTMGHDKMYWYQQDPGMELHLIHYSYGVNSTEKGDLSSESTVSRIRTEHFPLTLESARPSHTSQYLCASSFPSGGSNDEQFFGPGTRLTVL.

V is TRBV21-1 and J is TRBJ1-3; the table's D call, TRBD1, has no DNA check behind it. TRBV21-1 is listed as a pseudogene. This CDR3 has 17 amino acids. For the CDR3, the DNA is TGTGCCGGTCCATGGAGGGACAGGGTTTGCTCTGGAAACACCATATATTTT. Amino acids: CAGPWRDRVCSGNTIYF.

To note about this clone: The same CDR3 arises from other DNA sequences in this sample as well. The chain links TRBV20-1 to TRBJ2-3; no firm D call. The V end lost 5 bases, the J end lost 4 bases, and 4 bases lay between the germline ends. Germline V lookup: CDR1 DFQATT, CDR2 SNEGSKA (reference sequence). The CDR3 has 10 amino acids. The CDR3 DNA is TGCAGTGCTCGGTCAGATACGCAGTATTTT. Protein: CSARSDTQYF.

This clone was seen only once. The chain combines TRBV7-3 with TRBJ1-1, with D possibly being TRBD1 (5 bases). CDR3 length: 16 amino acids. V was pared by 0 bases and J by 1 base, with 12 bases between. Germline values: CDR1 SGHTA, CDR2 FQGTGA. CDR3 loop: CASSLTQGGENTEAFF. For the CDR3, the DNA is TGTGCCAGCAGCTTAACTCAGGGAGGGGAGAACACTGAAGCTTTCTTT.

The gene calls are TRBV5-1 and TRBJ1-2; D is perhaps TRBD1 (6 bases). CDR1 is SGHRS and CDR2 is YFSETQ in the germline V gene. This CDR3 comprises 14 residues. V lost 4 bases and J lost 7, with 17 bases in between. As DNA, the CDR3 is TGCGCCAGCAGCACCGACAGGTTCGGCTTTGGCTACACCTTC. As protein: CASSTDRFGFGYTF.

The rearrangement uses TRBV30 and TRBJ2-7; tentatively, D is TRBD2 (7 bases). V dropped 2 bases and J dropped 3 bases, with 23 bases sitting between them. The CDR3 spans 17 residues. Germline V CDR1 and CDR2: GTSNPN, SVGIG (reference sequence). The CDR3 loop is CAWSYNPWRGGDYEQYF. The CDR3 nucleotides are TGTGCCTGGAGTTACAACCCCTGGAGGGGGGGGGACTACGAGCAGTACTTC. Filled out from reference TRBV30 and TRBJ2-7, the complete variable domain reads SQTIHQWPATLVQPVGSPLSLECTVEGTSNPNLYWYRQAAGRGLQLLFYSVGIGQISSEVPQNLSASRPQDRQFILSSKKLLLSDSGFYLCAWSYNPWRGGDYEQYFGPGTRLTVT.